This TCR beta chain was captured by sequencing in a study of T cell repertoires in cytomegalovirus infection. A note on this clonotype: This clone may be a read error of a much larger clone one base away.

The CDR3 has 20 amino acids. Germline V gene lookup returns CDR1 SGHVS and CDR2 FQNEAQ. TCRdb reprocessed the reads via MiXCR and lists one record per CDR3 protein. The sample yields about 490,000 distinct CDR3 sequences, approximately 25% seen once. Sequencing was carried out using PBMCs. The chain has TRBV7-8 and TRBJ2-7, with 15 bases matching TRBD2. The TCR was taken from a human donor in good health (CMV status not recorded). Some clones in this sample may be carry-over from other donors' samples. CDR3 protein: CASSSVPPGTSGRISYKQYF. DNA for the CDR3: TGTGCCAGCAGCTCCGTACCCCCCGGGACTAGCGGGAGGATCTCCTACAAGCAGTACTTC.